This is a list of T cell receptor beta chains from one sample in a study of cytomegalovirus exposure and HLA in healthy donors. TCRdb keeps only in-frame clones here, not all; method: immunoSEQ multiplex PCR. The table includes 100,000 to 150,000 clones, roughly four fifths detected once. Sequenced sample: PBMCs. These TCRs come from a woman aged 50 to 65 in good health and CMV-seronegative. The CDR3 runs from the conserved cysteine through the conserved F or W.

TRBV9	TRBJ2-2	CASSPRGERGTGELFF
TRBV6-4	TRBJ1-5	CASSPVGDSNQPQHF
TRBV6-5	TRBJ1-4	CASSDGTPNEKLFF
TRBV19	TRBJ2-7	CASSPGTSGSYEQYF
TRBV27	TRBJ2-1	CASRPSGRNEQFF
TRBV6-1	TRBJ1-3	CAIGTDGNTIYF
TRBV15	TRBJ2-3	CATSPRTSGGDTQYF
TRBV20-1	TRBJ1-1	CSGESTEAFF
TRBV15	TRBJ2-2	CATSRSTGELNTGELFF
TRBV29-1	TRBJ2-1	CSGGQLRGNEQFF
TRBV20-1	TRBJ2-1	CSAAGAEQFF
TRBV4-3	TRBJ2-1	CASSQEMDTVSYNEQFF
TRBV11-1	TRBJ2-1	CASSSSAGTNEQFF
TRBV7-9	TRBJ1-1	CASSLLQGLGGNTEAFF
TRBV7-6	TRBJ2-1	CASSLSFSSYNEQFF
TRBV27	TRBJ2-7	CASSPTSGGYEQYF
TRBV19	TRBJ2-4	CASSIEARRGTPGNIQYF
TRBV28	TRBJ2-3	CASSTAGGLDTQYF
TRBV5-1	TRBJ2-2	CASSRYQTGGAFVGELFF
TRBV19	TRBJ1-5	CASSIAFGQDTNQPQNF
TRBV7-8	TRBJ1-5	CASSLDRGNQPQHF
TRBV5-1	TRBJ2-1	CASSLTLSGSNEQFF
TRBV29-1	TRBJ1-2	CSVGQTGASWGYTF
TRBV6-5	TRBJ1-5	CASSYWDRGPRQPQHF
TRBV6-7	TRBJ2-1	CASARAYNEQFF
TRBV5-1	TRBJ1-1	CASSAGTGGGFTEAFF
TRBV6-6	TRBJ2-7	CASSLLQREQYF
TRBV30	TRBJ2-7	CAWKGRDYEQYF
TRBV19	TRBJ1-5	CASSRDRVGNQPQHF
TRBV2	TRBJ1-1	CASSEMGGGFTEAFF
TRBV7-9	TRBJ1-1	CASSLSSRGNEAFF
TRBV7-2	TRBJ2-1	CASRPGLAGYNEQFF
TRBV5-1	TRBJ1-1	CASSSLNRGIDTEAFF
TRBV5-1	TRBJ2-5	CASSLVGIKETQYF
TRBV30	TRBJ2-2	CAWSLKWGHSNTGELFF
TRBV7-6	TRBJ2-1	CASSLVPGIHEQFF
TRBV7-7	TRBJ2-3	CASSPALVRDTQYF
TRBV4-1	TRBJ1-2	CASSQPFGQGDGYTF
TRBV4-3	TRBJ1-3	CASSHRGGQSGNTIYF
TRBV7-6	TRBJ2-3	CASSAIARDLDTQYF
TRBV19	TRBJ1-2	CASSIQGFYGYTF
TRBV28	TRBJ2-7	CATTERLAGVNF
TRBV9	TRBJ1-1	CASSVMHGGAAFF
TRBV18	TRBJ1-1	CASSPLEGATEAFF
TRBV6-1	TRBJ1-5	CASSESGANNQPQHF
TRBV5-1	TRBJ2-1	CASSLAGEGYNEQFF
TRBV4-2	TRBJ1-4	CASSLGRWEKLFF
TRBV6-5	TRBJ1-2	CASSYPAGGYGYTF
TRBV27	TRBJ2-7	CASSSEYEQYF
TRBV11-2	TRBJ2-1	CASRPSGTALYNEQFF
TRBV29-1	TRBJ1-2	CSVAGGRYGYTF
TRBV5-5	TRBJ1-3	CASSFTGTGGAGNTIYF
TRBV5-5	TRBJ1-5	CASSLVAQPQHF